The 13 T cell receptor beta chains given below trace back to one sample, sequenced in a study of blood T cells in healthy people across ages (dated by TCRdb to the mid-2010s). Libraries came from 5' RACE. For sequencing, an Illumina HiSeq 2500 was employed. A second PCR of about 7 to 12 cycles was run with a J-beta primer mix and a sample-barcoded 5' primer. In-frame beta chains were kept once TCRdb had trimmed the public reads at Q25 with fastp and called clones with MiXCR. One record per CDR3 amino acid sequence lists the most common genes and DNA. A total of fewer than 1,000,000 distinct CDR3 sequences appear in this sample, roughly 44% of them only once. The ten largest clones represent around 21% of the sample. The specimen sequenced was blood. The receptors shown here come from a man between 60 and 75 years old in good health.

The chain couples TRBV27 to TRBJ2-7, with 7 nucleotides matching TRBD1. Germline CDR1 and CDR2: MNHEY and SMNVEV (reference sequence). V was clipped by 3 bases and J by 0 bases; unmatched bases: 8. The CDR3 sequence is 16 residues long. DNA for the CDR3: TGTGCCAGCAGTTTGTCGGGACAGAGCAGCTCCTACGAGCAGTACTTC. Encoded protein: CASSLSGQSSSYEQYF.

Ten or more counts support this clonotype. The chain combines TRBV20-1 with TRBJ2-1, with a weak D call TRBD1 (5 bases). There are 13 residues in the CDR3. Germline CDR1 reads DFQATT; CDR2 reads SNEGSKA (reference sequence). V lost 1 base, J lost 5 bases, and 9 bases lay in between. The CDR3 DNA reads TGCAGTGCTAGAGGGGGCGGTCACAATGAGCAGTTCTTC. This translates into CSARGGGHNEQFF.

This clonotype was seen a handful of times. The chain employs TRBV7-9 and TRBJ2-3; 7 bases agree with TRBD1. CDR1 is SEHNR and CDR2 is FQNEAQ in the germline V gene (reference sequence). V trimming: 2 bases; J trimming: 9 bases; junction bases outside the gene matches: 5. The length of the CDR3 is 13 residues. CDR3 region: CASSLTQGETQYF. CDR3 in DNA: TGTGCCAGCAGCTTAACGCAGGGGGAAACGCAGTATTTT.

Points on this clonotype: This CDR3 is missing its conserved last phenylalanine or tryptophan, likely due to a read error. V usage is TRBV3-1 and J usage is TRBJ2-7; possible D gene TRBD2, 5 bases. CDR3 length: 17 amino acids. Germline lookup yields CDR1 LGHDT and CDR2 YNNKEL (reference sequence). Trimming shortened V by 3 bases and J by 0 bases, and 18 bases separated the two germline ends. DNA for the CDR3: TGTGCCAGCAGCCACCGAGGGCGCGGCTTGAGCTCCTACGAGCAGTACTTG. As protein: CASSHRGRGLSSYEQYL.

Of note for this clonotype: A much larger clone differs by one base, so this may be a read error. For the CDR3, the DNA is TGTGCCGGCAGCTTTCAAGGGACTAGCGGCAACGAGCAGTTCTTC. Its protein product is CAGSFQGTSGNEQFF. The rearrangement uses TRBV7-2 and TRBJ2-1; 11 positions agree with TRBD2. The CDR3 has 15 amino acids. CDR1 SGHTA and CDR2 FQGNSA come from the germline V gene.

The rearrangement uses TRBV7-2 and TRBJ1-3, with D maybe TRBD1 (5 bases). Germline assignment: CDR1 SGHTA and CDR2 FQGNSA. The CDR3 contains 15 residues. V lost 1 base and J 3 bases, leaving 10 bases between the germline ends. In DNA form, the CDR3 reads TGTGCCAGCAGCTTAGGAGTGGGGCTTGGAAACACCATATATTTT. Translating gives CASSLGVGLGNTIYF.

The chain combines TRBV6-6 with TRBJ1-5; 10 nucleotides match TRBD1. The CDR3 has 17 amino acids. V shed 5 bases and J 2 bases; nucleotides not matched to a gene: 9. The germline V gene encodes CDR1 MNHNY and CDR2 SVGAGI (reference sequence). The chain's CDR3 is CASSPGTGEFGNQPQHF. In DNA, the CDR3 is TGTGCCAGCAGTCCGGGGACAGGGGAGTTTGGCAATCAGCCCCAGCATTTT.

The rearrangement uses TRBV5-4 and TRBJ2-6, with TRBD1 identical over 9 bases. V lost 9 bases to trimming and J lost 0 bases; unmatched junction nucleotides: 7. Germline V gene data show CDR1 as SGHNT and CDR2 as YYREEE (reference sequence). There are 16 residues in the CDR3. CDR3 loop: CATQGTGLSGANVLTF. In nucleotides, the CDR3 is TGTGCCACCCAAGGGACAGGGCTCTCTGGGGCCAACGTCCTGACTTTC.

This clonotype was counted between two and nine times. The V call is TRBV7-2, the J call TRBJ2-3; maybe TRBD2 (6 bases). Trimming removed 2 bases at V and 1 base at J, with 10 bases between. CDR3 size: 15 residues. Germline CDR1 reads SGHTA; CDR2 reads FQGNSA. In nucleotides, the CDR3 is TGTGCCAGCAGCTTACCTCCGGGAGGCACAGATACGCAGTATTTT. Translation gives CASSLPPGGTDTQYF.

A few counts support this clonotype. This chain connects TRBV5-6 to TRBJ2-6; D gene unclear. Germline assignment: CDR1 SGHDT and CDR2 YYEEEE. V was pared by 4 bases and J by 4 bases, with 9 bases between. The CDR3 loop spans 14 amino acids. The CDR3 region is CASSPQQGANVLTF. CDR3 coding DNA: TGTGCCAGCAGCCCCCAACAAGGGGCCAACGTCCTGACTTTC.

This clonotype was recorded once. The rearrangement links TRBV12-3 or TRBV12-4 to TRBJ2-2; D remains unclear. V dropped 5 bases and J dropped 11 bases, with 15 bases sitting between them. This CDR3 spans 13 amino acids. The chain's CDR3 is CASSPYLTEELFF. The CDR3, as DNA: TGTGCCAGCAGTCCCTACCTAACGGAAGAGCTGTTTTTT.

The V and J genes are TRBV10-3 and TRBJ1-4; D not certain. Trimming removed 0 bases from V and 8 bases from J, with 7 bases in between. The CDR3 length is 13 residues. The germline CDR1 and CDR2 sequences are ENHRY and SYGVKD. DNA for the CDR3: TGTGCCATCAGTGAGTCGGGTCCCGAAAAACTGTTTTTT. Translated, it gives CAISESGPEKLFF.

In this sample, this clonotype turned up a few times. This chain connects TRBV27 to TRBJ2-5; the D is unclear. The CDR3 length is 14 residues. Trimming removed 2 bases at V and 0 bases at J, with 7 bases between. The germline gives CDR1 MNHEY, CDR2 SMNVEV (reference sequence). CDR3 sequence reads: CASSLMGNQETQYF. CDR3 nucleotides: TGTGCCAGCAGTTTAATGGGGAACCAAGAGACCCAGTACTTC.